Each of the 21 T cell receptor beta chains below was sequenced from the same sample in a study of chemoradiotherapy in HPV16-positive cancers. Assay used: immunoSEQ multiplex PCR; TCRdb lists only in-frame clones, some missing. The repertoire consists of 7,500 to 9,500 clones, with about two thirds occurring once and the leading ten covering less than 25%. This material was obtained from a patient who underwent chemoradiotherapy. Receptor source: a human donor with HPV-associated anogenital cancer.

The chain links TRBV28 to TRBJ2-7; 10 nucleotides align to TRBD1. The CDR3 extends over 15 amino acids. Germline loops: CDR1 MDHEN, CDR2 SYDVKM. Unmatched junction bases numbered 2, after V lost 1 base and J lost 2 bases. The CDR3 loop reads CASSLYGTGAYEQYF. CDR3 DNA: TGTGCCAGCAGTTTATATGGGACAGGGGCCTACGAGCAGTACTTC.

The V gene is TRBV5-6, the J gene TRBJ2-1; D is tentatively TRBD1 or TRBD2 (5 bases each). The CDR3 sequence is 13 residues long. CDR1 and CDR2 from the germline V gene are SGHDT and YYEEEE. The ends were cut back, 4 bases at V and 7 bases at J, with 12 bases in the middle. The CDR3 coding sequence is TGTGCCAGCAGCACGGGACGAACTAATGAGCAGTTCTTC. Its translation: CASSTGRTNEQFF.

This clone was seen a single time. The rearrangement joins TRBV28 to TRBJ2-7, with 11 bases identical to TRBD2. V shed 5 bases, J shed 7 bases, and the junction held 22 bases outside the gene matches. The CDR3 is 19 residues long. CDR1 and CDR2 (germline): MDHEN, SYDVKM. In nucleotides, the CDR3 is TGTGCCAGCAGTCGGCTAATTTCACGAACTAGCGGGGGTGCTCGGGAGCAGTACTTC. It encodes CASSRLISRTSGGAREQYF.

This clone is medium-sized in the sample. V is TRBV10-1 and J is TRBJ1-5; 8 bases align to TRBD1. The CDR3 is 16 residues long. Losses at the gene ends were 6 bases for V and 4 bases for J; bases not matched to a gene: 11. Germline assignment: CDR1 WNHNN and CDR2 SYGVQD (reference sequence). The CDR3 protein is CASRRTGTGLNQPQHF. The CDR3 DNA is TGCGCCAGCAGGAGGACCGGGACAGGCCTTAATCAGCCCCAGCATTTT.

As regards this clone: At one boundary the junction diverges from the germline segment, which might be a read error. The rearrangement joins TRBV7-6 to TRBJ2-7, with TRBD2 as a possible D gene (6 bases). CDR1 and CDR2 (germline): SGHVS, FNYEAQ. The CDR3 extends over 14 amino acids. In DNA form, the CDR3 reads TGTGCCAGCAGCTTAGAGCGGGCAGCCCACGAGCGGTACTTC. Amino acids: CASSLERAAHERYF.

The chain is built from TRBV6-5 and TRBJ1-6; 10 bases match TRBD1. This CDR3 is built from 13 residues. The germline V gene has CDR1 MNHEY and CDR2 SVGAGI. J gave up 9 bases and V 7 bases, and 3 bases lay outside the gene matches. This CDR3 reads CASKRTGGSPLHF. In DNA, the CDR3 is TGTGCCAGCAAGAGGACAGGGGGTTCACCCCTCCACTTT.

The chain is built from TRBV9 and TRBJ1-1, with TRBD1 matching over 9 bases. The germline gives CDR1 SGDLS, CDR2 YYNGEE. CDR3 size: 16 residues. V shed 2 bases and J 1 base; nucleotides not matched to a gene: 6. CDR3 region: CASSVAGTGRNTEAFF. The CDR3 DNA reads as TGTGCCAGCAGCGTCGCTGGGACAGGGAGGAACACTGAAGCTTTCTTT.

The chain carries TRBV7-9 and TRBJ1-1, with 7 bases matching TRBD1. The V and J ends lost 3 bases and 7 bases, in that order; junction bases with no gene match: 11. The CDR3 is 15 residues long. Germline lookup yields CDR1 SEHNR and CDR2 FQNEAQ (reference sequence). Here the CDR3 DNA reads TGTGCCAGCAGCTTGGGGGGGGGACAGATATATGAAGCTTTCTTT. Translated, it gives CASSLGGGQIYEAFF.

This clone was seen a single time. The chain uses TRBV2 and TRBJ2-7; no reliable D call. Germline assignment: CDR1 SNHLY and CDR2 FYNNEI. The V end was cut by 5 bases, the J end by 1 base, with 6 bases between. The CDR3 covers 12 residues. CDR3 loop: CASSRQSYEQYF. CDR3 coding DNA: TGTGCCAGCAGTAGGCAGTCCTACGAGCAGTACTTC.

J is TRBJ2-1 and V is TRBV4-3; 9 bases map to TRBD2. Germline V gene sequence: CDR1 LGHNA, CDR2 YSLEER. This CDR3 has 14 residues. Unmatched junction bases numbered 5, after V lost 4 bases and J lost 7 bases. The CDR3 sequence is CASSPGTSRNEQFF. The CDR3 nucleotides are TGCGCCAGCAGCCCAGGGACTAGCCGAAATGAGCAGTTCTTC.

This chain joins TRBV23-1 and TRBJ1-4; 8 bases align to TRBD1. TRBV23-1 has ORF status, its function being uncertain. CDR3 size: 16 residues. J was trimmed by 5 bases and V by 0 bases; bases with no gene match: 5. CDR3 in DNA: TGCGCCAGCAGTCAATCCAGGGGGCGGGTGAATGAAAAACTGTTTTTT. Protein product: CASSQSRGRVNEKLFF.

This clone has only a few counts. The gene calls are TRBV19 and TRBJ1-6; D is uncertain. Germline CDR1 reads LNHDA; CDR2 reads SQIVND (reference sequence). The CDR3 is made up of 15 amino acids. With 0 bases removed from V and 7 bases from J, the gap between germline ends came to 10 bases. The CDR3 spells CASSIDPDLNSPLHF. Here the CDR3 DNA reads TGTGCCAGTAGTATAGATCCCGACCTAAATTCACCCCTCCACTTT.

The J gene is TRBJ1-2, the V gene TRBV6-5, with D tentatively TRBD1 (6 bases). Per germline, CDR1 MNHEY and CDR2 SVGAGI. The CDR3 is made up of 16 amino acids. V lost 0 bases and J lost 4, with 15 bases in between. The DNA for the CDR3 is TGTGCCAGCAGTTACTCGATGGCGGACAGAACCTATGGCTACACCTTC. This sequence encodes CASSYSMADRTYGYTF.

The CDR3 protein is CASSFRRGVGTDTQYF. The CDR3 nucleotides read TGTGCCAGCAGCTTCCGGCGGGGAGTAGGCACAGATACGCAGTATTTT. The V and J genes are TRBV7-2 and TRBJ2-3; perhaps TRBD2 as D (6 bases). The V gene lost 3 bases and the J gene lost 1 base, with 14 bases spanning the gap. Germline-derived CDR1 and CDR2 are SGHTA and FQGNSA. This CDR3 contains 16 residues.

The CDR3 loop is CASSVGTSSGNTIYF. The CDR3 region has the DNA TGTGCCAGCAGCGTAGGGACGAGCTCTGGAAACACCATATATTTT. The V and J genes are TRBV9 and TRBJ1-3; D is unresolved. The V gene's germline CDR1 is SGDLS and CDR2 YYNGEE. The V and J ends lost 0 bases and 0 bases respectively, with 7 bases between them. CDR3 length equals 15 residues.

The chain joins TRBV4-1 to TRBJ1-2; a possible D gene is TRBD1 (5 bases). Between the trimmed V and J ends, which lost 7 bases and 3 bases, there was a span of 12 bases. Germline CDR1 is MGHRA and CDR2 is YSYEKL. This CDR3 region has 13 residues. This chain's CDR3 is CASMGETYYGYTF. For the CDR3, the DNA is TGCGCCAGCATGGGGGAAACTTACTATGGCTACACCTTC.

The chain combines TRBV7-9 with TRBJ1-1; D is undetermined. The V end was cut by 1 base, the J end by 11 bases, with 11 bases between. The CDR3 has 12 residues. The germline V gene encodes CDR1 SEHNR and CDR2 FQNEAQ (reference sequence). CDR3 sequence reads: CASSLDRNGAFF. The CDR3 DNA follows: TGTGCCAGCAGCTTAGACCGGAATGGGGCTTTCTTT. Full variable domain (missing parts from reference TRBV7-9 and TRBJ1-1): DTGVSQNPRHKITKRGQNVTFRCDPISEHNRLYWYRQTLGQGPEFLTYFQNEAQLEKSRLLSDRFSAERPKGSFSTLEIQRTEQGDSAMYLCASSLDRNGAFFGQGTRLTVV.

The V call is TRBV4-3, the J call TRBJ2-7; 10 nucleotides line up with TRBD1. J gave up 5 bases and V 3 bases, and 4 bases lay outside the gene matches. CDR1 and CDR2 (germline): LGHNA, YSLEER. CDR3 size: 14 residues. The CDR3 nucleotides are TGCGCCAGCAGCCAGACAGGGGGCGCGCACGAGCAGTACTTC. As protein: CASSQTGGAHEQYF.

V and J are TRBV6-6 and TRBJ1-5; D not resolved. Germline values: CDR1 MNHNY, CDR2 SVGAGI (reference sequence). CDR3 length: 15 amino acids. V dropped 3 bases and J dropped 1 base, with 10 bases sitting between them. CDR3 loop: CASSYGDQSNQPQHF. Here the CDR3 DNA reads TGTGCCAGCAGTTATGGAGACCAGAGCAATCAGCCCCAGCATTTT.

The CDR3 DNA reads as TGCGCCAGCAGTACAGGATGCCGGGACAGGGGGCTGGTTTCGGGTACAGATACGCAGTATTTT. Protein sequence: CASSTGCRDRGLVSGTDTQYF. This sequence joins TRBV10-1 and TRBJ2-3; TRBD1 agrees at 12 bases. J gave up 3 bases and V 5 bases, and 21 bases lay outside the gene matches. The CDR3 totals 21 residues. Germline CDR1 and CDR2: WNHNN and SYGVQD (reference sequence).

The chain carries TRBV28 and TRBJ1-2; D remains ambiguous. The CDR3 spans 12 residues. Trimming took 4 bases from V and 5 from J, leaving 8 bases between them. Looked up from germline, CDR1 is MDHEN and CDR2 is SYDVKM. CDR3 protein: CASSSPGYGYTF. In nucleotides, the CDR3 is TGTGCCAGCAGTTCCCCGGGATATGGCTACACCTTC.